The T cell receptor beta chain described here comes from a study of cytomegalovirus exposure and HLA in healthy donors. Study conclusions and caveats: Rare TCR sequences dominated, though some public TCRs recurred in many donors.

As regards this clone: Its antigen is not known.

This PCR relied on a set of 60 Vbeta primers and 13 Jbeta primers. Some clones are missing from TCRdb's copy, which holds only in-frame ones; the method was immunoSEQ multiplex PCR. The table has about 140,000 clones, 75% to 85% seen once; the top ten hold around 1%. Per the germline V gene, CDR1 is PRHDT and CDR2 is FYEKMQ (reference sequence). Trimming pared 3 bases from V and 10 bases from J, leaving 7 bases between. The CDR3 length is 12 residues. The sequence was collected from a male donor in good health and CMV-seronegative. The sequencing sample was made of PBMCs. This rearrangement joins TRBV13 to TRBJ1-6; D ambiguous. CDR3 sequence reads: CASSLYLSPLHF. As DNA, the CDR3 is TGTGCCAGCAGCTTGTATCTCTCACCCCTCCACTTT.